Following are 3 T cell receptor beta chains from one sample sequenced in a study of cytomegalovirus exposure and HLA in healthy donors listed by TCRdb under 2017. The method behind the library was the immunoSEQ multiplex PCR assay. The source is immuneACCESS, and TCRdb retained only in-frame sequences with V and J called. Part of the clones is not carried over; for the studies checked, unresolved V genes explain less than half of this, and the remainder is unexplained. The sample table contains about 140,000 clones; only one count was recorded for roughly nine tenths of them. Jointly, the top ten make up about 0.7% of the sample. The sample was PBMCs. The receptors originated from a man aged 18 to 30 in good health and CMV-seronegative.

The chain links TRBV5-6 to TRBJ2-5, with D tentatively TRBD1 (5 bases). V lost 4 bases to trimming and J lost 7 bases, with 20 bases between them. Germline assignment: CDR1 SGHDT and CDR2 YYEEEE. CDR3 length: 15 residues. The CDR3 here is CASSVDLGQHTTQYF. DNA for the CDR3: TGTGCCAGCAGCGTCGACCTGGGGCAGCACACGACCCAGTACTTC.

The chain joins TRBV15 to TRBJ1-1, with D possibly matching TRBD1 (5 bases). Trimming took 5 bases from V and 3 from J, leaving 10 bases between them. The CDR3 has 13 amino acids. Germline loops: CDR1 LNHNV, CDR2 YYDKDF (reference sequence). CDR3 DNA: TGTGCCACCAGCGTTCGGGGGGACACTGAAGCTTTCTTT. Amino acid sequence: CATSVRGDTEAFF.

This clone was observed once. J is TRBJ2-7 and V is TRBV19, with a tentative D call TRBD1 (5 bases). Germline assignment: CDR1 LNHDA and CDR2 SQIVND (reference sequence). The V and J ends lost 3 bases and 5 bases respectively, with 29 bases between them. CDR3 length: 19 amino acids. For the CDR3, the DNA is TGTGCCAGTAGTATCTGGGCTCACCGTAGGACCGTAAAGGACAACGAGCAGTACGTC. This translates into CASSIWAHRRTVKDNEQYV.